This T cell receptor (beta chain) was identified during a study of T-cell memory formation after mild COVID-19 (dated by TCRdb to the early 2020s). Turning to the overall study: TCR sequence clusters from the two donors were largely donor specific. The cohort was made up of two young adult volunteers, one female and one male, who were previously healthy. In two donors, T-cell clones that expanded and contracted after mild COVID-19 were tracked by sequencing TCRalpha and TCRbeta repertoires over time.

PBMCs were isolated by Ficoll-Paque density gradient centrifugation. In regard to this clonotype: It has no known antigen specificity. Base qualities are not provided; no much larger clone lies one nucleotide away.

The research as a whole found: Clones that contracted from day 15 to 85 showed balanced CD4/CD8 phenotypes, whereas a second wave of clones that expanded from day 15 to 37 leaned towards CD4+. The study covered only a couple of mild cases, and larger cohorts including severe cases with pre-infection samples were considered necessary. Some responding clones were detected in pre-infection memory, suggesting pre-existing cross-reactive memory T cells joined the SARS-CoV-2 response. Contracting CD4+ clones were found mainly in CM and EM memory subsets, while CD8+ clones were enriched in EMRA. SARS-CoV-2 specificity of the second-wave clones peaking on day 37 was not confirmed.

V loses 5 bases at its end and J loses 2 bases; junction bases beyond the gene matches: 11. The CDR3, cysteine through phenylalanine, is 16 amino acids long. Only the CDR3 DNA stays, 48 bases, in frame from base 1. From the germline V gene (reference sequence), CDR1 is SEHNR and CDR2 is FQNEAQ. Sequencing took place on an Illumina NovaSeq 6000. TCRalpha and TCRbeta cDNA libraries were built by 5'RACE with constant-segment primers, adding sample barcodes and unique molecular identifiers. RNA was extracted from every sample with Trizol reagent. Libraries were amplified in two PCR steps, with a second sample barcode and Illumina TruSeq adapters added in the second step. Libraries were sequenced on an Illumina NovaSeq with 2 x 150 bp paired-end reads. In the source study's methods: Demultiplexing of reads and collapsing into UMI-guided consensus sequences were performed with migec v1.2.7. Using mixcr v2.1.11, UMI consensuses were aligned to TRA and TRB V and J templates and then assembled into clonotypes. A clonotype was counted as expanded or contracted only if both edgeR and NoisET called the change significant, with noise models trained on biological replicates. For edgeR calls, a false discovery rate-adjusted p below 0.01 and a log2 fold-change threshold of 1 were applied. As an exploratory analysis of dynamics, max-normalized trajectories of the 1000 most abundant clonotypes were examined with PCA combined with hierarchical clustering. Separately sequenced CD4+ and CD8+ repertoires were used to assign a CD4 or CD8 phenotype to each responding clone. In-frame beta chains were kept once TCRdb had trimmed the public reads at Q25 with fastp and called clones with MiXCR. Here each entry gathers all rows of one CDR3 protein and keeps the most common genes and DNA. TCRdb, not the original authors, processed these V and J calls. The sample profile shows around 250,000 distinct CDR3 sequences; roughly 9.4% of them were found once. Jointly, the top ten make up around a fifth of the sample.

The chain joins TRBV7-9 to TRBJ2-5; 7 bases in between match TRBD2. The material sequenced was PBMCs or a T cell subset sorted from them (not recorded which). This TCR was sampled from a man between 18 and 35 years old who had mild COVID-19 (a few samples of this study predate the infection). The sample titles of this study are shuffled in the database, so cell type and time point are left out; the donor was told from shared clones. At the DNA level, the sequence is TGTGCCAGCAGCCTCCAGCGGGCGGGAGAACAAGAGACCCAGTACTTC. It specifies CASSLQRAGEQETQYF.